This record looks at one TCR beta chain sequence and its context. The antigen remains undetermined. This record belongs to a study of blood T cells in healthy people across ages. Through a sample-barcoded 5' primer and a J-beta primer mix, a second PCR was run for roughly 7 to 11 cycles. A tag from a template-switch adaptor with 12 random nucleotides marked each cDNA molecule. TCRdb recomputed calls from the 5' RACE reads with MiXCR, one row per CDR3 protein. The sample lists approximately 850,000 distinct CDR3 sequences; about 62% were seen once. V lost 7 bases and J 4 bases, leaving 17 bases between the germline ends. Germline lookup yields CDR1 DFQATT and CDR2 SNEGSKA (reference sequence). CDR3 size: 14 residues. Study results and caveats: Since the PBMCs were unsorted, naive and antigen-experienced cells could not be conclusively compared. Roughly linear age-related decline in beta diversity appeared, significant by age 40.

This TCR was sampled from a man aged 25 to 40 in good health. The chain combines TRBV20-1 with TRBJ1-5, with D maybe TRBD1 (6 bases). The sequenced material came from blood. The CDR3 is CSVGGGKVNQPQHF. The CDR3 region has the DNA TGCAGTGTGGGAGGGGGGAAGGTGAATCAGCCCCAGCATTTT.